This entry describes one T cell receptor beta chain. The sample comes from a study of blood T cell repertoires in COVID-19. Assay: immunoSEQ multiplex PCR; the TCRdb copy retains only in-frame clones and omits some. The repertoire holds about 270,000 clones, with about 91% as singletons. The CDR3 has 14 amino acids. Per germline, CDR1 SGHVS and CDR2 FNYEAQ. Trimming took off 4 bases at V and 4 bases at J, with 13 bases between the two ends. Sequencing used peripheral blood. This clonotype was sampled from a young adult with COVID-19, enrolled during active disease. The V and J genes are TRBV7-6 and TRBJ1-2; D gene ambiguous. The CDR3 is CASSSGGQAYGYTF. CDR3 bases: TGTGCCAGCAGCTCTGGCGGTCAAGCCTATGGCTACACCTTC. Full variable domain (rest looked up from reference TRBV7-6 and TRBJ1-2): GAGVSQSPRYKVTKRGQDVALRCDPISGHVSLYWYRQALGQGPEFLTYFNYEAQQDKSGLPNDRFSAERPEGSISTLTIQRTEQRDSAMYRCASSSGGQAYGYTFGSGTRLTVV.